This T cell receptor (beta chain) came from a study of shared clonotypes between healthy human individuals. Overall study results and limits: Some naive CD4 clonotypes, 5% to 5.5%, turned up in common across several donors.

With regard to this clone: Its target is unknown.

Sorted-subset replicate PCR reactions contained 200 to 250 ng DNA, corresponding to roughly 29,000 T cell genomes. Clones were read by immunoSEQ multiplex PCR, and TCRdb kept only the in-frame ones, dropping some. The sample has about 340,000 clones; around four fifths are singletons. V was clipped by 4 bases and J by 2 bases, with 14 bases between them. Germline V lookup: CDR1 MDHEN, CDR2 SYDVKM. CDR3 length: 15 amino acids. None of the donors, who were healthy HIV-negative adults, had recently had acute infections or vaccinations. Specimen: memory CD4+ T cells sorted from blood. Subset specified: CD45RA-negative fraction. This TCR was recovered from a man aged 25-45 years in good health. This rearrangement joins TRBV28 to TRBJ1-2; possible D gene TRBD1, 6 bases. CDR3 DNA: TGTGCCAGCAGTTCAGTCAGGGGTATAAACTATGGCTACACCTTC. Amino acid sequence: CASSSVRGINYGYTF.